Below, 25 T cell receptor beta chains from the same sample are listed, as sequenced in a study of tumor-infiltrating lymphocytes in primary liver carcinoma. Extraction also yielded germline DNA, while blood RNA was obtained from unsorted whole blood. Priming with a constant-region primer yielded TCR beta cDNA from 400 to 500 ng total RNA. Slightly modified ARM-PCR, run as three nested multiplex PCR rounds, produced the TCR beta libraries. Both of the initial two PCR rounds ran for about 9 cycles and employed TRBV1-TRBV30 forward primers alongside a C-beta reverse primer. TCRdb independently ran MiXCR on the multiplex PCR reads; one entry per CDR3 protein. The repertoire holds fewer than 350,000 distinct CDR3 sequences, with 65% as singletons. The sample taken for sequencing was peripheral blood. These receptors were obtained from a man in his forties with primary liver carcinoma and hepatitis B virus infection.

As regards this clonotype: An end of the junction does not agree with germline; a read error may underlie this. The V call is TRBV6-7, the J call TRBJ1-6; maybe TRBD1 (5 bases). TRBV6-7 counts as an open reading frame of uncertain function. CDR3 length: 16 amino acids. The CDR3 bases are TGTGCCAGCACCCTTACGCGGGACTCCCATAATTCACCCCTCCACTTT. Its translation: CASTLTRDSHNSPLHF.

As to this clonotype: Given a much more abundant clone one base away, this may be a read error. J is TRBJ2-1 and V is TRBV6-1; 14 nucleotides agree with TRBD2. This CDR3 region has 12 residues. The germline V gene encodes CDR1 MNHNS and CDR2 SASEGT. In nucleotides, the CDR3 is TGTGCCTGCAGTCAGACGGGACTAGCGGGGGAGTTC. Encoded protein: CACSQTGLAGEF.

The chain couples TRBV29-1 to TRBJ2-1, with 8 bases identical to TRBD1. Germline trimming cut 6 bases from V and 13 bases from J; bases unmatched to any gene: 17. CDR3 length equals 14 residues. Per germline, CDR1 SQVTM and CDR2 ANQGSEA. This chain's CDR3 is CSVQGQASQETQFF. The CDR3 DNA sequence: TGCAGCGTGCAGGGACAGGCCTCTCAAGAGACCCAGTTCTTC.

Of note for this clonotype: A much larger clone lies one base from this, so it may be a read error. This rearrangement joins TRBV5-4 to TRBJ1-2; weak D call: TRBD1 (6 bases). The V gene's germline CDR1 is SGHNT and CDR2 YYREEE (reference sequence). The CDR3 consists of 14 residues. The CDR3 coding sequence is TGTGCCAGCAGCTTGGAGGGGGGCCTCTATGGCTACATCTTC. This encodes CASSLEGGLYGYIF. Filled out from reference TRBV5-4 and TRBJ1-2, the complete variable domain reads ETGVTQSPTHLIKTRGQQVTLRCSSQSGHNTVSWYQQALGQGPQFIFQYYREEENGRGNFPPRFSGLQFPNYSSELNVNALELDDSALYLCASSLEGGLYGYIFGSGTRLTVV.

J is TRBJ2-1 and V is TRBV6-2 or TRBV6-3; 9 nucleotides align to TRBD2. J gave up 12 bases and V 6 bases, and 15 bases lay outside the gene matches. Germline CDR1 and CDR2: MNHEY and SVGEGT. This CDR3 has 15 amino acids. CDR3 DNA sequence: TGTGCCAGCAGACAAACGGGACTAGCCTACGATGGGCAGTTCTTC. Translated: CASRQTGLAYDGQFF.

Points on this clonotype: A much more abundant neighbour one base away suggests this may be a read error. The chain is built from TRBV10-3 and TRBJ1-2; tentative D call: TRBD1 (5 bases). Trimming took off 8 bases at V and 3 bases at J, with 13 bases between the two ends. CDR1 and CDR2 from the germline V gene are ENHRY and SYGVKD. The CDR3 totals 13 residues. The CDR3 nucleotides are TGTGCCATCGCGGTCAGGGTCGACTATGGCTACACCTTC. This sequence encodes CAIAVRVDYGYTF.

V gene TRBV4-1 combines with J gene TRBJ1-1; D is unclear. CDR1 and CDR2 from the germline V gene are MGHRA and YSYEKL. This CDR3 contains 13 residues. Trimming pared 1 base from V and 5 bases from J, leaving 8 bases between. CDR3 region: CASSQVKQTEAFF. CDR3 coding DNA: TGCGCCAGCAGCCAAGTCAAGCAGACTGAAGCTTTCTTT.

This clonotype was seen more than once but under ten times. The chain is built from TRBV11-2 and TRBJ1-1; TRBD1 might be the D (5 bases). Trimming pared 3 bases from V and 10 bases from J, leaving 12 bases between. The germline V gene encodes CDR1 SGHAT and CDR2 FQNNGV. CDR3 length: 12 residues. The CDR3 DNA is TGTGCCAGCAGCTTGGATGGGGCTGGAGCTTTCTTT. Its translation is CASSLDGAGAFF.

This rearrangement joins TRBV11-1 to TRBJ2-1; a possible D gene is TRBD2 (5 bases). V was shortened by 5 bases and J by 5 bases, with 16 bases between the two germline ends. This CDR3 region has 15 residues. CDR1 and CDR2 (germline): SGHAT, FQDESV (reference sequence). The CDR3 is CASSAAGGGNNEQFF. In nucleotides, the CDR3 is TGTGCCAGCAGCGCCGCAGGCGGAGGTAACAATGAGCAGTTCTTC.

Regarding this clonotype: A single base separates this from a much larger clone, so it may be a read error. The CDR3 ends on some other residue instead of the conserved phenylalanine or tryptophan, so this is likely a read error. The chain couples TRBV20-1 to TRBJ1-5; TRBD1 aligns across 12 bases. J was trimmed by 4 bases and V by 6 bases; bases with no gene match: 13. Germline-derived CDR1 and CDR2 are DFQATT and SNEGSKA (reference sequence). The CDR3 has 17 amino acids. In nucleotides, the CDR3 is TGCAGTGCAGAGGGGACCGGGACAGGGGGCAGGAATCAGCCCCAGCATTTA. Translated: CSAEGTGTGGRNQPQHL.

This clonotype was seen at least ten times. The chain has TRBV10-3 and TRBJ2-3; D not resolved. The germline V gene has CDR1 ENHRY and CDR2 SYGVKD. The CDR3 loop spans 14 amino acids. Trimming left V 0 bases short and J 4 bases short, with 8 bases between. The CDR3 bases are TGTGCCATCAGTGAGTCGTTAGCCCCAGATACGCAGTATTTT. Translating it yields CAISESLAPDTQYF.

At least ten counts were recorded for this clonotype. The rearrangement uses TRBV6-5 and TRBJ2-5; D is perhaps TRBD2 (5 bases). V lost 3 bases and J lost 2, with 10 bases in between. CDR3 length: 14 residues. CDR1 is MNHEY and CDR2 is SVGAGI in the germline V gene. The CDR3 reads CASSYAGNQETQYF. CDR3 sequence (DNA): TGTGCCAGCAGTTATGCGGGTAATCAAGAGACCCAGTACTTC.

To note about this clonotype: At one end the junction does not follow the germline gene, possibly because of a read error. CDR3 in amino acids: CAGSLLAGGNTGGLFF. CDR3 bases: TGTGCCGGCAGCCTACTAGCGGGAGGGAACACCGGGGGGCTGTTTTTT. This chain joins TRBV6-6 and TRBJ2-2; 13 positions agree with TRBD2. Per the germline V gene, CDR1 is MNHNY and CDR2 is SVGAGI (reference sequence). CDR3 length: 16 amino acids.

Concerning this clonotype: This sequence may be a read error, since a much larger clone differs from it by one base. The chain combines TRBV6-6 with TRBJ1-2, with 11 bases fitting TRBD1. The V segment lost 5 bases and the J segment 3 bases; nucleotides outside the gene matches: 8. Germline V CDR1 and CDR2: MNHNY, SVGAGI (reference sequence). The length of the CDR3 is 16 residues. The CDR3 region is CASSTAWDRGYYGYTF. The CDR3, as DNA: TGTGCCAGCAGTACAGCCTGGGACAGGGGGTACTATGGCTACACCTTC.

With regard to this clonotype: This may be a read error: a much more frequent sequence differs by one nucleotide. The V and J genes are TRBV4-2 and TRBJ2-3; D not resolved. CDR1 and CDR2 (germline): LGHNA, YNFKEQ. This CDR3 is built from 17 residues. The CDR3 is CAISQVPTGPGTDTQYF. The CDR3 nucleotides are TGTGCCATCAGCCAAGTCCCGACGGGCCCTGGGACAGATACGCAGTATTTT.

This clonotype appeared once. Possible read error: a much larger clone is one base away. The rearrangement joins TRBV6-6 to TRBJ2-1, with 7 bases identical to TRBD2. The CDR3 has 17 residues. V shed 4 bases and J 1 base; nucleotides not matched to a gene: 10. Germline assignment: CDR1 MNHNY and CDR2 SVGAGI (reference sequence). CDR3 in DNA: TGTGCCAGCAGTTGCTCGAAAACGGGGGGATCCTACAATGAGCAGTTCTTC. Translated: CASSCSKTGGSYNEQFF.

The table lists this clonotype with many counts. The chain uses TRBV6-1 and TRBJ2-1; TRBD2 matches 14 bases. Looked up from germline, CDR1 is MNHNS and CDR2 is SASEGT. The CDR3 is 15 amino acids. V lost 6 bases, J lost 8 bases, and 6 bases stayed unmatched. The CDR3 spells CASSGTSGSRHEQFF. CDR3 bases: TGTGCCAGCAGCGGGACTAGCGGGAGTAGGCATGAGCAGTTCTTC.

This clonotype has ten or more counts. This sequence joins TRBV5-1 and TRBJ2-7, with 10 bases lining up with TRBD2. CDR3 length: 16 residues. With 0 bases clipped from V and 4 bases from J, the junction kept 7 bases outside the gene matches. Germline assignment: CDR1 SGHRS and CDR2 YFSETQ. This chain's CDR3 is CASSLGASGSLYEQYF. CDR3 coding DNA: TGCGCCAGCAGCTTGGGGGCTAGCGGGAGTCTTTACGAGCAGTACTTC.

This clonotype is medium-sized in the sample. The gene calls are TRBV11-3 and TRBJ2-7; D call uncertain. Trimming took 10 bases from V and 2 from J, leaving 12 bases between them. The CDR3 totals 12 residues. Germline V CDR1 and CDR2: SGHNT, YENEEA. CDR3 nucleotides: TGTGCCAACCAACGGTTGACCTACGAGCAGTACTTC. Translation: CANQRLTYEQYF.

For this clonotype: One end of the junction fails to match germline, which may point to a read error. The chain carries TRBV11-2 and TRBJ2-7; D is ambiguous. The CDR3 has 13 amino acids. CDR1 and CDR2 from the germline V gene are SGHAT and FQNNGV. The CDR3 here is CAISFGSSYEQHF. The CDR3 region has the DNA TGTGCCATCAGCTTCGGCAGCTCCTACGAGCAGCACTTC. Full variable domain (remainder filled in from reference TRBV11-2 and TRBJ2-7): EAGVAQSPRYKIIEKRQSVAFWCNPISGHATLYWYQQILGQGPKLLIQFQNNGVVDDSQLPKDRFSAERLKGVDSTLKIQPAKLEDSAVYLCAISFGSSYEQHFGPGTRLTVT.

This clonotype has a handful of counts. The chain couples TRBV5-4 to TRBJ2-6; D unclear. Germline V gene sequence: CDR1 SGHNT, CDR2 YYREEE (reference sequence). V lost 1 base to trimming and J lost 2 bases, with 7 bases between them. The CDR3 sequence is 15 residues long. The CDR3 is CASSLLRAGANVLTF. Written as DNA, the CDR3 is TGTGCCAGCAGCTTGTTAAGGGCTGGGGCCAACGTCCTGACTTTC.

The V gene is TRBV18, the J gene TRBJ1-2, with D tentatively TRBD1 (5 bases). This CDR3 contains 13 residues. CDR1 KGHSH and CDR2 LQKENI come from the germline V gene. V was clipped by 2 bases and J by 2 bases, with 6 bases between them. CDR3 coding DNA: TGTGCCAGCTCACCAAAGGGGAACTATGGCTACACCTTC. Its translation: CASSPKGNYGYTF. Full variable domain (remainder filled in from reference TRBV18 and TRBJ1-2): NAGVMQNPRHLVRRRGQEARLRCSPMKGHSHVYWYRQLPEEGLKFMVYLQKENIIDESGMPKERFSAEFPKEGPSILRIQQVVRGDSAAYFCASSPKGNYGYTFGSGTRLTVV.

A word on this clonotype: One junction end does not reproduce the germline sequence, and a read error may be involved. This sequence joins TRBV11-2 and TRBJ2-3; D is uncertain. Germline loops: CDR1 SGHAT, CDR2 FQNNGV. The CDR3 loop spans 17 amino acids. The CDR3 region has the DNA TGTGACAGCAGCTTAGAGGCTAACCAATATAGCACAGAAACGCAGTATTTT. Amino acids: CDSSLEANQYSTETQYF.

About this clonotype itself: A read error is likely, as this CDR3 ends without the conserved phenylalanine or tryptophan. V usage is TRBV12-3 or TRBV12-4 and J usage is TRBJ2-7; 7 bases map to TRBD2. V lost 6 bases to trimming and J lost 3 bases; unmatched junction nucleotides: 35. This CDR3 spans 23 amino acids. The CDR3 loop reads CASSYYIGFLLASGVGANYEQYI. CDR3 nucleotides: TGTGCCAGCAGCTATTATATCGGCTTTTTATTGGCTAGCGGAGTTGGGGCAAACTACGAGCAGTACATC.

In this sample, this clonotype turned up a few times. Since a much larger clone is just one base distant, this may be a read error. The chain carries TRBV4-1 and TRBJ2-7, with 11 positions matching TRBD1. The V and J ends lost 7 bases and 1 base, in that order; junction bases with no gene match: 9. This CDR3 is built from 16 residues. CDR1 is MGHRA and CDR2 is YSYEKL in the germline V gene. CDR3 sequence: CASNSEGTGGSYEQYF. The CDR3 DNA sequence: TGCGCCAGCAACTCGGAGGGGACAGGGGGTTCCTACGAGCAGTACTTC.